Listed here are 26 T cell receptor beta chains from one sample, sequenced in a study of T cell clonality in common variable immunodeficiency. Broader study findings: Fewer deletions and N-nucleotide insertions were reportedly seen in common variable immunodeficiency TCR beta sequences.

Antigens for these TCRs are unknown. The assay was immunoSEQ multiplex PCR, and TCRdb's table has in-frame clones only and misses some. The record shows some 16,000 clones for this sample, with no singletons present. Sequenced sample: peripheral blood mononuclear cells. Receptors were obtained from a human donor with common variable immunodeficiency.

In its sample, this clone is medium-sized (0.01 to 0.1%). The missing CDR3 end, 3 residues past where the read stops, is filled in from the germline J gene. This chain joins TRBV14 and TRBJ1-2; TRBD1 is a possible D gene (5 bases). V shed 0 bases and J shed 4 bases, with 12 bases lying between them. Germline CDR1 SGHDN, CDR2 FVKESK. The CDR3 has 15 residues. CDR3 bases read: TGTGCCAGCAGCCAAGATTTGGACACCGGCTATGGC. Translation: CASSQDLDTGYG. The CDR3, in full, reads CASSQDLDTGYGYTF.

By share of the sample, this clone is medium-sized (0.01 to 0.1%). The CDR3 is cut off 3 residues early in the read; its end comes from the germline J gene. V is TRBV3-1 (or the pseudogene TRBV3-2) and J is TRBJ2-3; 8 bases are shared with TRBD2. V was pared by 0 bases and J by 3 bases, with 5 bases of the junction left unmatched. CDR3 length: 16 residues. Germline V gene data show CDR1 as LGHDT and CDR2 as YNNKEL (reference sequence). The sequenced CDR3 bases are TGTGCCAGCAGCCAAGATCCAAGCGGGGGTACAGATACG. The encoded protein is CASSQDPSGGTDT. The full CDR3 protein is CASSQDPSGGTDTQYF.

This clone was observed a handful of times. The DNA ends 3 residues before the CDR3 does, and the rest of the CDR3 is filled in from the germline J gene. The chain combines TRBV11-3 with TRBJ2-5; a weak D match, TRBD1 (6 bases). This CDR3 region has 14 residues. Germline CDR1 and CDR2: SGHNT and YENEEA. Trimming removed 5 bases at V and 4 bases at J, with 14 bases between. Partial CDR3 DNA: TGTGCCAGCAGCAAACAGGGACATGGAGAGACC. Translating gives CASSKQGHGET. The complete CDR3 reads CASSKQGHGETQYF.

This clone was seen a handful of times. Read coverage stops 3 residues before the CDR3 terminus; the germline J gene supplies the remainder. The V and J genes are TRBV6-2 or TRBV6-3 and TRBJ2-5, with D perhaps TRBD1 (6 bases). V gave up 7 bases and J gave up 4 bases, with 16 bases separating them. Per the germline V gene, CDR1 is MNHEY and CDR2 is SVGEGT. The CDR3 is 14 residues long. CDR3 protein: CASIRDNSGETQYF. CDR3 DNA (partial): TGTGCCAGCATCCGGGACAACAGCGGAGAGACC.

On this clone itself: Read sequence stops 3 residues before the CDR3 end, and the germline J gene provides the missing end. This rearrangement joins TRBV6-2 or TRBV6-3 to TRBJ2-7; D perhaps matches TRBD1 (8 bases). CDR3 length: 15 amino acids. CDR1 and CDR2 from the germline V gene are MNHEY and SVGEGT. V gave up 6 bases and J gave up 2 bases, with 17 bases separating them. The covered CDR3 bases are TGTGCCAGCAGACGACAGGGGACTACCACCTACGAG. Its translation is CASRRQGTTTYE. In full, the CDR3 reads CASRRQGTTTYEQYF.

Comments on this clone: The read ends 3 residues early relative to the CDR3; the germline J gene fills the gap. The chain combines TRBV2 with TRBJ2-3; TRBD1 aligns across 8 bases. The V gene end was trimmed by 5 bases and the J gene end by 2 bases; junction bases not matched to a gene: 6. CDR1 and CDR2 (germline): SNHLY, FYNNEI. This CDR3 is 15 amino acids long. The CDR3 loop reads CASSSGTGSTDTQYF. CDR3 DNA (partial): TGTGCCAGCAGTTCCGGGACAGGTTCCACAGATACG. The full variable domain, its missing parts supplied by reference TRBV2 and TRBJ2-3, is EPEVTQTPSHQVTQMGQEVILRCVPISNHLYFYWYRQILGQKVEFLVSFYNNEISEKSEIFDDQFSVERPDGSNFTLKIRSTKLEDSAMYFCASSSGTGSTDTQYFGPGTRLTVL.

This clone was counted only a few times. This CDR3 reads CASSRDRGLPGELFF. CDR3 DNA (partial): TGTGCCAGCAGTCGGGACAGGGGACTTCCCGGGGAG. This chain links TRBV6-2 or TRBV6-3 with TRBJ2-2, with 10 bases aligning to TRBD1. The read ends 3 residues early relative to the CDR3; the germline J gene fills the gap. J was trimmed by 6 bases and V by 5 bases; bases with no gene match: 6. The CDR3 runs 15 residues. Germline V CDR1 and CDR2: MNHEY, SVGEGT.

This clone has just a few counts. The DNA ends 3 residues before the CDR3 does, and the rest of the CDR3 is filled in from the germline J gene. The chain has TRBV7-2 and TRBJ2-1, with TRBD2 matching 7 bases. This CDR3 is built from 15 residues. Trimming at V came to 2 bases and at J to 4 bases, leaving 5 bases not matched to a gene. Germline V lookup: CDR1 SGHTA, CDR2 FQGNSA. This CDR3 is CASSLTGGKYNEQFF. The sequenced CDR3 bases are TGTGCCAGCAGCTTAACGGGGGGAAAATACAATGAG. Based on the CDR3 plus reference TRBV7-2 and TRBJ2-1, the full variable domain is GAGVSQSPSNKVTEKGKDVELRCDPISGHTALYWYRQSLGQGLEFLIYFQGNSAPDKSGLPSDRFSAERTGGSVSTLTIQRTQQEDSAVYLCASSLTGGKYNEQFFGPGTRLTVL.

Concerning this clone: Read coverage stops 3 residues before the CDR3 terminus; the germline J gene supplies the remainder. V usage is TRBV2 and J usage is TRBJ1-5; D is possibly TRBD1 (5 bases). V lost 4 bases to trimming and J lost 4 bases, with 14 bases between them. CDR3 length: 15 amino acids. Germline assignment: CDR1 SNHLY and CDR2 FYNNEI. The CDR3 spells CASSASHPGNQPQHF. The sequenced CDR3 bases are TGTGCCAGCAGTGCCAGTCACCCAGGGAATCAGCCC.

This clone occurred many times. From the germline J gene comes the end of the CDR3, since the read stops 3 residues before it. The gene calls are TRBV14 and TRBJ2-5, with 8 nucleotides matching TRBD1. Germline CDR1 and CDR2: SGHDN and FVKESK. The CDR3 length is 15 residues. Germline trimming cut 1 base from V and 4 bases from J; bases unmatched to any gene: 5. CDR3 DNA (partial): TGTGCCAGCAGCCAAGGGACAGGGTTTCGAGAGACC. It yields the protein CASSQGTGFRET. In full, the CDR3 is CASSQGTGFRETQYF.

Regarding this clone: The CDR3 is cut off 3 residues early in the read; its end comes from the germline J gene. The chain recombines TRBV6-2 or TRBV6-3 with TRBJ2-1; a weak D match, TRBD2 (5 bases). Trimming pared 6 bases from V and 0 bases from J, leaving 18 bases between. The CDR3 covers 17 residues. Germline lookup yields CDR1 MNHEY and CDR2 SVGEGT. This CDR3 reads CASRGSERSSSYNEQFF. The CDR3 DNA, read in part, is TGTGCCAGCAGGGGTAGCGAGCGGAGTAGCTCCTACAATGAG.

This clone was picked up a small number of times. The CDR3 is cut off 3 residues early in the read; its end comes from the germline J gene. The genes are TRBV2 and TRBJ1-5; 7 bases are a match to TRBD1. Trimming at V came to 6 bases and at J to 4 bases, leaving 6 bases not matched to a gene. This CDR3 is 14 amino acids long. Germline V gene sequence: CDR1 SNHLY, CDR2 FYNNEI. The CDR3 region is CASRQGQLNQPQHF. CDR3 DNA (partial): TGTGCCAGCAGGCAGGGACAGCTAAATCAGCCC.

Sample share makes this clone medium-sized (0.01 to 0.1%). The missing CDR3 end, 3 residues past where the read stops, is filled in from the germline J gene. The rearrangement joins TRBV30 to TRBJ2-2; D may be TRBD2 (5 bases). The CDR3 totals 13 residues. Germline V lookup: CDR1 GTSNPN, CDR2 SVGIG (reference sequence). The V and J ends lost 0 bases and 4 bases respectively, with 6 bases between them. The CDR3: CAWSVRGTGELFF. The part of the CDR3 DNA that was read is TGTGCCTGGAGTGTACGGGGCACCGGGGAG.

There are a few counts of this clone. The sequenced part of the CDR3 DNA is TGTGCCAGCTCACAGGACAGGGGGGCTGAA. Its translation: CASSQDRGAE. The entire CDR3 sequence reads CASSQDRGAEAFF. The chain carries TRBV18 and TRBJ1-1, with TRBD1 identical over 10 bases. The read terminates 3 residues ahead of where the CDR3 ends, so the germline J gene completes it. Germline assignment: CDR1 KGHSH and CDR2 LQKENI. J gave up 6 bases and V 4 bases, and 2 bases lay outside the gene matches. This CDR3 comprises 13 residues.

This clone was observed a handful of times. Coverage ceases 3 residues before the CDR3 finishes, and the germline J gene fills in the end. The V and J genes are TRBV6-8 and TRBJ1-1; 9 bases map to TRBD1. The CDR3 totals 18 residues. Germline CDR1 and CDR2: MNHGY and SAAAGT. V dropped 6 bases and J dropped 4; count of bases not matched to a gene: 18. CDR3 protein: CASSPRRHRGRWGTEAFF. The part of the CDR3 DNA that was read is TGTGCCAGCAGCCCCCGGAGGCACAGGGGGCGTTGGGGCACTGAA.

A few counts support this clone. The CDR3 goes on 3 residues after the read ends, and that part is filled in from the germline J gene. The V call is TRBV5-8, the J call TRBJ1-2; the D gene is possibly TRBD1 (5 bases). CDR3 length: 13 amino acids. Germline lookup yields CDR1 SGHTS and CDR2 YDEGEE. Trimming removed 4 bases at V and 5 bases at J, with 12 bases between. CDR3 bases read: TGTGCCAGCAGCCGGACGGGGGGATATGGC. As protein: CASSRTGGYG. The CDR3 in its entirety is CASSRTGGYGYTF.

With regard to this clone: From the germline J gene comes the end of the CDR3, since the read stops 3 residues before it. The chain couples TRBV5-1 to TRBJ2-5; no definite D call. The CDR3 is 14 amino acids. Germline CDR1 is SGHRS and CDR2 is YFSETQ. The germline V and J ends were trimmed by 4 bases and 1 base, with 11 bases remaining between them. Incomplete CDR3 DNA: TGCGCCAGCAGCGCTCGAGAGGTCCAAGAGACC. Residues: CASSAREVQET. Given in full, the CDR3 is CASSAREVQETQYF.

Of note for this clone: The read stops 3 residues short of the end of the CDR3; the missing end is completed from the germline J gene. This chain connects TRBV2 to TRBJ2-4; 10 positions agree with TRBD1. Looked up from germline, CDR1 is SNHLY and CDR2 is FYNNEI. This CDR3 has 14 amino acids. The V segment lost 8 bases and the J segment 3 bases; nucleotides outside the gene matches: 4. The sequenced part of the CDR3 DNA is TGTGCCAGCGGGACAGGGGTTGTCAAAAACATT. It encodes CASGTGVVKNI. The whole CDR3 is CASGTGVVKNIQYF.

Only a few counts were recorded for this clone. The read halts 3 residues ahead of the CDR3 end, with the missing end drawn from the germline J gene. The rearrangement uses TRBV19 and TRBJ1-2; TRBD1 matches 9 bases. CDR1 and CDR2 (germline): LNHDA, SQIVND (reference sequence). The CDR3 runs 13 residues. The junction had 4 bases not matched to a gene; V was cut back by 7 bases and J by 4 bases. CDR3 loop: CASTRQGGYGYTF. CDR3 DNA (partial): TGTGCCAGTACCCGACAGGGGGGCTATGGC.

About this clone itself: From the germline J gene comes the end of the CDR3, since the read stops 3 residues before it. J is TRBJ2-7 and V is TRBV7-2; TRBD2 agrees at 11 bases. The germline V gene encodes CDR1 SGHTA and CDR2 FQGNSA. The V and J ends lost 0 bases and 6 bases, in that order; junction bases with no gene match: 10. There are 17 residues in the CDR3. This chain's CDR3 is CASSLAIAGGPGAEQYF. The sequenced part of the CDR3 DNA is TGTGCCAGCAGCTTAGCGATAGCGGGGGGGCCTGGGGCCGAG.

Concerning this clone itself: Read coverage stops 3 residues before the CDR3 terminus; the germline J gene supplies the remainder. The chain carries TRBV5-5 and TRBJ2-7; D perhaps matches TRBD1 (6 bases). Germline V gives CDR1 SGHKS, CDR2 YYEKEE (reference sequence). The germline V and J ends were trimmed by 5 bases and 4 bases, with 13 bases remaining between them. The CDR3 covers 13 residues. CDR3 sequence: CASRRQDSYEQYF. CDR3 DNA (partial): TGTGCCAGCAGACGACAGGACTCTTACGAG.

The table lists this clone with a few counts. CDR3 sequence: CASSLARTSGGPGTDTQYF. The CDR3 DNA, read in part, is TGCGCCAGCAGCTTGGCCCGGACTAGCGGGGGCCCCGGGACAGATACG. The chain joins TRBV5-1 to TRBJ2-3, with 13 nucleotides matching TRBD2. The read comes to an end 3 residues before the CDR3 does, leaving the germline J gene to fill in the end. The germline CDR1 and CDR2 sequences are SGHRS and YFSETQ. The CDR3 has 19 amino acids. Trimming took 0 bases from V and 3 from J; bases not matched to a gene: 10.

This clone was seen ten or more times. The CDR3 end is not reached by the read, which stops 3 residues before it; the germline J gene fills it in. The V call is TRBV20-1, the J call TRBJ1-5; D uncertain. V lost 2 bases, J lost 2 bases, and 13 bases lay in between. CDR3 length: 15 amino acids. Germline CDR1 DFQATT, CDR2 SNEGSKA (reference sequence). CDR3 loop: CSARRGPVGNQPQHF. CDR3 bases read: TGCAGTGCTAGAAGAGGGCCAGTCGGCAATCAGCCC.

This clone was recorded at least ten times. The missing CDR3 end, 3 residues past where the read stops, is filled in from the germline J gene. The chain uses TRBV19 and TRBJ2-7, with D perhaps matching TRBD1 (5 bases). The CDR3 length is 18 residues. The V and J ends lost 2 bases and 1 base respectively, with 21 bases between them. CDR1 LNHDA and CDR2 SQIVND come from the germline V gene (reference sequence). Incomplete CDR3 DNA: TGTGCCAGTAGTATAATCCGGCACAGGAAACGGCGTTCCTACGAG. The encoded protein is CASSIIRHRKRRSYE. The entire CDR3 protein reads CASSIIRHRKRRSYEQYF.

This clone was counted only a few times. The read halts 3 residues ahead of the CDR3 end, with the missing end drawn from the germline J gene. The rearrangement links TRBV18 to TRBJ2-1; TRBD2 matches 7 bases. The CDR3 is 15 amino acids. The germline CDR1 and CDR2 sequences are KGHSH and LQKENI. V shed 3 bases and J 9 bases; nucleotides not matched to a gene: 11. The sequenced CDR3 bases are TGTGCCAGCTCACCCTTCCAGCGGGGAGGTACTGAG. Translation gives CASSPFQRGGTE. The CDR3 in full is CASSPFQRGGTEQFF.

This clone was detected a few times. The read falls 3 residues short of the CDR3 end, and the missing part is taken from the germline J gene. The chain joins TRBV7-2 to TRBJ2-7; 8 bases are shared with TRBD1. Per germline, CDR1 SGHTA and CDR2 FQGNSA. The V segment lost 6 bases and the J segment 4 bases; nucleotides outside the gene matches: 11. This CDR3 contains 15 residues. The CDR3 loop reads CASSSMTGAAYEQYF. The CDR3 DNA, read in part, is TGTGCCAGCAGTTCCATGACAGGGGCCGCGTACGAG. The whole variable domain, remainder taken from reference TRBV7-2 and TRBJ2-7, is GAGVSQSPSNKVTEKGKDVELRCDPISGHTALYWYRQSLGQGLEFLIYFQGNSAPDKSGLPSDRFSAERTGGSVSTLTIQRTQQEDSAVYLCASSSMTGAAYEQYFGPGTRLTVT.